This paragraph covers one T cell receptor beta chain sequence. These data originate in a study of blood T cell repertoires in COVID-19. Study background: PBMCs, B-cell-depleted T cells, or T cells provided the cDNA or gDNA that made up the material.

Produced via immunoSEQ multiplex PCR; TCRdb's table is partial and in-frame only. The data hold about 290,000 clones, with about nine tenths observed a single time. The length of the CDR3 is 15 residues. Trimming removed 4 bases from V and 0 bases from J, with 10 bases in between. Per germline, CDR1 SGDLS and CDR2 YYNGEE. Living in under 30 US areas, the participants were between about 18 and 100 years of age. The sequencing sample was made of PBMCs or T cells enriched from blood (not recorded which). The chain has TRBV9 and TRBJ2-2; no reliable D call. The TCR comes from a woman aged 40 to 50 who had recovered from COVID-19. The CDR3 region is CASSPSQANTGELFF. The CDR3 coding sequence is TGTGCCAGCAGCCCCAGTCAAGCGAACACCGGGGAGCTGTTTTTT.